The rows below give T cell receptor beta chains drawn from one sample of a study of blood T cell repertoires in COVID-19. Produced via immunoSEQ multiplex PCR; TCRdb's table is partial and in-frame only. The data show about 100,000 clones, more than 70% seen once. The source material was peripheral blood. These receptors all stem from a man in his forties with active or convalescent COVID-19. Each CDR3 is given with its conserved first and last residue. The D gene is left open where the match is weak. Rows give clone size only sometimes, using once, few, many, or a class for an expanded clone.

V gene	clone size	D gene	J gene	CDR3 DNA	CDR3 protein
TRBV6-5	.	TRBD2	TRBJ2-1	TGTGCCAGCAGCCTTACTAGCGGGGGATACAATGAGCAGTTCTTC	CASSLTSGGYNEQFF
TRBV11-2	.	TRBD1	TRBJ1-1	TGTGCCAGCAGCCCCCCTACAGTCAGGGGGTCAGGAGCTTTCTTT	CASSPPTVRGSGAFF
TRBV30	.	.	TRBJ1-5	TGTGCCTGGAGTAACGAGGGCAATCAGCCCCAGCATTTT	CAWSNEGNQPQHF
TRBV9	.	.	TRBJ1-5	TGTGCCAGCAGCTACCTAGCAGGCCAGCCCCAGCATTTT	CASSYLAGQPQHF
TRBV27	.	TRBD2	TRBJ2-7	TGTGCCAGCAAATTCGTTGCCGGACTAGCGGCCTACGAGCAGTACTTC	CASKFVAGLAAYEQYF
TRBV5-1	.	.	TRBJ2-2	TGCGCCAGCAGCTTGGCAGCGGGCAACGGGGAGCTGTTTTTT	CASSLAAGNGELFF
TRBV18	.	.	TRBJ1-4	TGTGCCAGCTCCCCCGCGGAATGGATCGAAAAACTGTTTTTT	CASSPAEWIEKLFF
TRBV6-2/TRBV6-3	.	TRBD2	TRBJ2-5	TGTGCCAGCAGTCCACGACTAGCGGAAGACCAAGAGACCCAGTACTTC	CASSPRLAEDQETQYF
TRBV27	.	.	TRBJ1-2	TGTGCCAGCAGTTTCCAGGGGCGGACCTATGGCTACACCTTC	CASSFQGRTYGYTF
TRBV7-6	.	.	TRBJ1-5	TGTGCCAGCAGCCTCCTAGCAGGGGAGTCACATCAGCCCCAGCATTTT	CASSLLAGESHQPQHF
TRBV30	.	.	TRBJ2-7	TGTGCCTGGACCTTAGGGGGCGAGCAGTACTTC	CAWTLGGEQYF
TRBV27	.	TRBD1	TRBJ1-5	TGTGCCAGCAGTTTTTCGACAGGGAATCAGCCCCAGCATTTT	CASSFSTGNQPQHF
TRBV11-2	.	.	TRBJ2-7	TGTGCCAGCAGCTTACCCGGACAGCCCTACGAGCAGTACTTC	CASSLPGQPYEQYF
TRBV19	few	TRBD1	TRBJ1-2	TGTGCCAGTAGTCTGGGACAGTTCTATGGCTACACCTTC	CASSLGQFYGYTF
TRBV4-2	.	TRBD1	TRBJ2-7	TGTGCCAGCAGCCATGTCGGTTCTGGGACAGGGGTGAACGAGCAGTACTTC	CASSHVGSGTGVNEQYF
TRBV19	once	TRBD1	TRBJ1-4	TGTGCCAGTAGTGAAGGGACAGATGAAAAACTGTTTTTT	CASSEGTDEKLFF
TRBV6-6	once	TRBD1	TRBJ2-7	TGTGCCAGCAGCCGACAAGGACAGGTGGGCGAGCAGTACTTC	CASSRQGQVGEQYF
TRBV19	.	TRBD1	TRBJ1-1	TGTGCCAGTAGTACCGTTCGGACAGGGGGCTGGGAAACTGAAGCTTTCTTT	CASSTVRTGGWETEAFF
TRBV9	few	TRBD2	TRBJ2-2	TGTGCCAGCAGCCGGGGGAGCGGGAGAATTGGCACCGGGGAGCTGTTTTTT	CASSRGSGRIGTGELFF
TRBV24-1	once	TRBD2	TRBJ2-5	TGTGCCACCAGTGATTTTGCGCTAGCGGGAGCGGAGACCCAGTACTTC	CATSDFALAGAETQYF
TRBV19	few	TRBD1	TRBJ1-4	TGTGCCAGTAGTCTCCGACCCGGGACAGGGGTGGCTGCTAATGAAAAACTGTTTTTT	CASSLRPGTGVAANEKLFF
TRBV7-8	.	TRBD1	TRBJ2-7	TGTGCCAGCAGCCCAATGAAGCCCGGACAGGGGGCGCGACGGGAGCAGTACTTC	CASSPMKPGQGARREQYF
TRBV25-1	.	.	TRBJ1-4	TGTGCCAGCAGTGAAGCCAACAGGGCCGAAAAACTGTTTTTT	CASSEANRAEKLFF
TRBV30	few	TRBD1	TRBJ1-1	TGTGCCTGGAGGCCCCAGGGGGCAGACACTGAAGCTTTCTTT	CAWRPQGADTEAFF
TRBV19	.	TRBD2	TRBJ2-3	TGTGCCAGTAGTATGTGGGGGACTAGCTCTGATACGCAGTATTTT	CASSMWGTSSDTQYF
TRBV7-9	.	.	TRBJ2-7	TGTGCCAGCAGCTTAGGAGGGCTGACCCCTTGGAACGAGCAGTACTTC	CASSLGGLTPWNEQYF
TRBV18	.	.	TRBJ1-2	TGTGCCAGCTCACCACCGGGCGGGCATACTCTTAACTATGGCTACACCTTC	CASSPPGGHTLNYGYTF
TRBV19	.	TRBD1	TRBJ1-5	TGTGCCAGTAGTACCGGGACAGGACTTATTGGGAATCAGCCCCAGCATTTT	CASSTGTGLIGNQPQHF
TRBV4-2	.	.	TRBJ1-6	TGTGCCAGCAGCCAAGATAGACAGAATTCACCCCTCCACTTT	CASSQDRQNSPLHF
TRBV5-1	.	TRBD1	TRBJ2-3	TGCGCCAGCAGCTTCCAGATGGGACAGGGGCCCGATACGCAGTATTTT	CASSFQMGQGPDTQYF
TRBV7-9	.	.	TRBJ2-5	TGTGCCAGCAGCTTGCAGGCCGAGGGGACCCAGTACTTC	CASSLQAEGTQYF
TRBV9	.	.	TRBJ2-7	TGTGCCAGCATCCGCCTCCAGACAGAGTCCTACGAGCAGTACTTC	CASIRLQTESYEQYF
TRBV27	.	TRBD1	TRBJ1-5	TGTGCCAGCAGTGCCCCCGGGACAGGGTGGCAGCCCCAGCATTTT	CASSAPGTGWQPQHF
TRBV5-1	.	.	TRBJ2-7	TGCGCCAGCAGCTTGGGACAGGAGGCCAACGAGCAGTACTTC	CASSLGQEANEQYF
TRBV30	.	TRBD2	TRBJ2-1	TGTGCCTGGAGTGGACTAGCAGTGGAGCAGTTCTTC	CAWSGLAVEQFF
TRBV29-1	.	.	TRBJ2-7	TGCAGCGTTGTCCGCGAGCAGTACTTC	CSVVREQYF
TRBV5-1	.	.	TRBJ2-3	TGCGCCAGCAGTTCCGGGTCTTCGCCGTCCACAGATACGCAGTATTTT	CASSSGSSPSTDTQYF
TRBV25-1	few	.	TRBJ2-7	TGTGCCAGCAGTGAGGGACTCCCCCACGAGCAGTACTTC	CASSEGLPHEQYF
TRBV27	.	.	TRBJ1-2	TGTGCCAGCAGTTTAAAGTGGGCGGGGCTCAATGGCTACACCTTC	CASSLKWAGLNGYTF
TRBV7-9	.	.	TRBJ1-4	TGTGCCAGCAGGCGAGAAAATGAAAAACTGTTTTTT	CASRRENEKLFF
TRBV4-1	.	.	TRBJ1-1	TGCGCCAGCAGGCCAGGCCGGAACACTGAAGCTTTCTTT	CASRPGRNTEAFF
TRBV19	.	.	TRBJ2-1	TGTGCCAGTAGTTCCCGTACGGCGGATGAGCAGTTCTTC	CASSSRTADEQFF